This is a list of T cell receptor beta chains from one sample in a study of T-cell memory formation after mild COVID-19. One entry per CDR3 protein results from TCRdb running MiXCR on the 5' RACE reads. The sample lists roughly 300,000 distinct CDR3 sequences; roughly an eighth were seen once. The sequenced sample was PBMCs or a T cell subset sorted from them (not recorded which). The receptors come from a man aged 18 to 29 who had mild COVID-19 (a few samples of this study predate the infection). Cell type and time point are not known. Both conserved end residues are part of each CDR3. The D gene is left open where the match is weak. Where a row states a size, it is once, few, many or the class of an expanded clone; other rows omit it.

cdr3_length j_call v_call clone_size d_call cdr3_nt cdr3_aa
16 TRBJ2-2 TRBV9 few - TGTGCCAGCAGCGTAGATGACAGGCGAGGGACCGGGGAGCTGTTTTTT CASSVDDRRGTGELFF
17 TRBJ1-3 TRBV5-1 few - TGCGCCAGCAGCTTGGAGCGGGGAACACCCACTGGAAACACCATATATTTT CASSLERGTPTGNTIYF
13 TRBJ1-2 TRBV12-3/TRBV12-4 few - TGTGCCAGCAGCGGAATGGGGGCAATAAGCTACACCTTC CASSGMGAISYTF
15 TRBJ1-3 TRBV7-2 - - TGTGCCAGCATCCCTAATGCAGGCCCTGGAAACACCATATATTTT CASIPNAGPGNTIYF
17 TRBJ2-3 TRBV4-1 - - TGCGCCAGCAGCCAAGATCCGAAGTTGAGGGGAACAGATACGCAGTATTTT CASSQDPKLRGTDTQYF
11 TRBJ1-2 TRBV6-5 many - TGTGCCAGCAGTTACGGGGGTGGCTACACCTTC CASSYGGGYTF
10 TRBJ2-5 TRBV3-1 - - TGTGCCAGCAGCCGAGAGGCCATACTCTTC CASSREAILF
15 TRBJ2-3 TRBV9 - - TGTGCCAGCAGCGTCGGGACCGCGAGCACAGATACGCAGTATTTT CASSVGTASTDTQYF
14 TRBJ2-1 TRBV5-1 many - TGCGCCAGCAGCCTGACCACAGGGACCACCATCCCCCTCTTC CASSLTTGTTIPLF
14 TRBJ1-1 TRBV6-6 - - TGTGCCAGCAGTAACCCCAGGGGCAACACTGAAGCTTTCTTT CASSNPRGNTEAFF
15 TRBJ2-1 TRBV20-1 few - TGCAGTGCTAGAGTTCTGCGCTTGGTAGGCAATGAGCAGTTCTTC CSARVLRLVGNEQFF
16 TRBJ2-1 TRBV4-2 - - TGTGCCAGCAGCCAAGATCTCGTACTAGCCAGGGGTGAGCAGTTCTTC CASSQDLVLARGEQFF
12 TRBJ1-4 TRBV20-1 many - TGCAGTGCTAGCAGGGGTGAAGAAAAACTGTTTTTT CSASRGEEKLFF
15 TRBJ1-6 TRBV18 - TRBD1 TGTGCCAGCTCACTTAACGACAGGGGTAATTCACCCCTCCACTTT CASSLNDRGNSPLHF
19 TRBJ2-6 TRBV24-1 - TRBD1 TGTGCCACCAGTGATTCAACCGGGACAGGGGGCTCTGGGGCCAACGTCCTGACTTTC CATSDSTGTGGSGANVLTF
12 TRBJ1-5 TRBV10-3 many - TGTGCCATCAGTGATAGCAATCAGCCCCAGCATTTT CAISDSNQPQHF
16 TRBJ1-5 TRBV4-1 - TRBD1 TGCGCCAGCAGCCAAGGGGAGGGACAGAACAATCAGCCCCAGCATTTT CASSQGEGQNNQPQHF
14 TRBJ1-1 TRBV7-2 many TRBD1 TGTGCCAGCAGCCGGAGGACAGGGGGAGAAGAAGCTTTCTTT CASSRRTGGEEAFF
11 TRBJ1-2 TRBV7-2 many - TGTGCCAGCAGCTCTCGCGGCGGCTACACCTTC CASSSRGGYTF